What follows describes a single T cell receptor (beta chain). Its antigen is not identified. V was shortened by 6 bases and J by 5 bases, with 16 bases between the two germline ends. This CDR3 comprises 14 residues. Per the germline V gene, CDR1 is MNHNS and CDR2 is SASEGT. The sample comes from a study of cytomegalovirus exposure and HLA in healthy donors. Study conclusions and caveats: Some V segments could not be told apart, so they were left out, TRBV6-2 and TRBV6-3 among them. Presence/absence comparisons presumed near-even sequencing depth among donors.

The PCR contained 60 Vbeta and 13 Jbeta primers. The table came from immunoSEQ multiplex PCR; TCRdb's copy has only in-frame clones and leaves some out. This repertoire shows about 120,000 clones, roughly 63% found once; its top ten account for approximately 11%. The V and J genes are TRBV6-1 and TRBJ1-1, with D unclear. The TCR sequence derives from a man aged 35-49 years in good health and CMV-seropositive. Sequenced: PBMCs. In DNA, the CDR3 is TGTGCCAGCAGGCCTCTCCCGACACTTACTGAAGCTTTCTTT. It encodes CASRPLPTLTEAFF.